This is a list of T cell receptor beta chains from one sample in a study of shared clonotypes between healthy human individuals. Data came from immunoSEQ multiplex PCR; TCRdb stores just in-frame clones and leaves some out. Of about 2.4 million clones listed, 93% were seen once; the top ten hold roughly 0.39%. Sequenced sample: naive CD4+ T cells from PBMCs. The receptors shown here come from a man younger than 30 in good health. Some clones in this sample may be carry-over from other donors' samples. The CDR3 runs from the conserved cysteine through the conserved F or W. The order of the fields is V gene, J gene, D gene, clone size, CDR3 DNA, CDR3 protein. A D gene is named only where the DNA matches it firmly. Rows give clone size only sometimes, using once, few, many, or a class for an expanded clone.

TRBV28,TRBJ1-2,TRBD1,NA,TGTGCCAGCAGTTTTCAGGACAGGGGGAACTATGGCTACACCTTC,CASSFQDRGNYGYTF
TRBV5-1,TRBJ1-3,NA,NA,TGCGCCACCGCCCAGGGCCCTGGAAACACCATATATTTT,CATAQGPGNTIYF
TRBV7-9,TRBJ1-2,TRBD1,NA,TGTGCCAGCAGCCTCCCCCTTGACAGGGGGGGAGGCGGCTACACCTTC,CASSLPLDRGGGGYTF
TRBV12-5,TRBJ2-1,TRBD2,NA,TGTGCTAGTGGTTTGGTAAGAAGCGGGAGCCCCCATGAGCAGTTCTTC,CASGLVRSGSPHEQFF
TRBV5-1,TRBJ2-1,TRBD2,NA,TGCGCCAGCAGCCCGCTAGCGGGAGCCGGTAATGAGCAGTTCTTC,CASSPLAGAGNEQFF
TRBV2,TRBJ1-2,TRBD1,few,TGTGCCAGCAGGACGACAGGGGCCATCGGCTACACCTTC,CASRTTGAIGYTF
TRBV11-2,TRBJ1-1,NA,many,TGTGCCAGCAGCCCAAGGGGGGGCGGAACGAACACTGAAGCTTTCTTT,CASSPRGGGTNTEAFF
TRBV30,TRBJ1-1,NA,NA,TGTGCTGCGGGTCGAAACATGAACACTGAAGTTTTCTTT,CAAGRNMNTEVFF
TRBV11-2,TRBJ1-1,NA,NA,TGTGCCAGCAGCTTAGCCACAGGGCAGTTCACTGAAGCTTTCTTT,CASSLATGQFTEAFF
TRBV28,TRBJ1-2,TRBD1,NA,TGTGCCAGCAGTTCAGGGGGAGAAGACTATGGCTACACCTTC,CASSSGGEDYGYTF
TRBV21-1,TRBJ2-3,NA,NA,TGTGCCAGCAGCAAAGGGTGGTGTGATGGGGCAGATACGCAGTATTTT,CASSKGWCDGADTQYF
TRBV30,TRBJ2-7,NA,NA,TGTGCCTGGACCCACCCCACTTTACGAGAGCAGTACTTC,CAWTHPTLREQYF
TRBV7-9,TRBJ1-1,TRBD1,NA,TGTGCCAGCAGCTTGCCAGGGGGCGACACTGAAGCTTTCTTT,CASSLPGGDTEAFF
TRBV6-1,TRBJ1-1,NA,NA,TGTGCCAGCAGTGAATTAGGGCAGGGGAAGTTTGAAGCTTTCTTT,CASSELGQGKFEAFF
TRBV18,TRBJ2-1,NA,NA,TGTGCCAGCTCCCGGCGGGATCGTTCCTACAATGAGCAGTTCTTC,CASSRRDRSYNEQFF
TRBV7-3,TRBJ2-7,NA,NA,TGTGCCAGCAGCCAAGGACCGGGCGGTTACGAGCAGTACTTC,CASSQGPGGYEQYF
TRBV28,TRBJ2-1,TRBD2,NA,TGTGCCAGCGCGGGAGGGCCCATTTACGAGCAGTTCTTC,CASAGGPIYEQFF
TRBV4-3,TRBJ1-5,NA,NA,TGCGCCAGCAGCCAAGATACAGGAAGGGGATGGACTCAGCCCCAGCATTTT,CASSQDTGRGWTQPQHF
TRBV7-2,TRBJ2-3,NA,NA,TGTGCCAGCAGCTTAGCTCCCGGGAGCTCCTCAGATACGCAGTATTTT,CASSLAPGSSSDTQYF
TRBV28,TRBJ2-5,NA,NA,TGTGCCAGCAGTTTCAAAGTGGGAGAGACCCAGTACTTC,CASSFKVGETQYF